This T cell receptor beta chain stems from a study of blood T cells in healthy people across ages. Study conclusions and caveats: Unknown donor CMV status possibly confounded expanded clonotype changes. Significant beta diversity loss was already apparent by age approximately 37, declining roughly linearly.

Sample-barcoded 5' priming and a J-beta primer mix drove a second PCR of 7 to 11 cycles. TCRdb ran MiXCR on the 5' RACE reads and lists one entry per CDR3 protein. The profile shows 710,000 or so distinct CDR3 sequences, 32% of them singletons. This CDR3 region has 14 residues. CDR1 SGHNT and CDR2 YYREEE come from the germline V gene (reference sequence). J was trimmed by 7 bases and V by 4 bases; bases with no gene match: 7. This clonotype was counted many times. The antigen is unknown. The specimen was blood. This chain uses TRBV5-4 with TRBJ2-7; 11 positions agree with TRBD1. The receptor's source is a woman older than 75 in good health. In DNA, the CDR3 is TGTGCCAGCAGCCCCAGGACAGGGGGCAGAGAGCAGTACTTC. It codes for CASSPRTGGREQYF.